Below, 11 T cell receptor beta chains from the same sample are listed, as sequenced in a study of T cell responses to AZD1222 COVID-19 vaccine. Assay used: immunoSEQ multiplex PCR; TCRdb lists only in-frame clones, some missing. Here the sample spans some 160,000 clones, more than 70% being singletons. The sequencing here drew on peripheral blood, taken on day 0 of AZD1222 vaccination. Every receptor here comes from an adult in good health.

This clone was counted once. CDR3 protein: CSVDGQIHGYTF. CDR3 nucleotides: TGCAGCGTTGACGGGCAGATCCATGGCTACACCTTC. The V call is TRBV29-1, the J call TRBJ1-2; the D is unclear. Trimming took off 3 bases at V and 6 bases at J, with 11 bases between the two ends. CDR1 is SQVTM, CDR2 ANQGSEA, per germline. This CDR3 contains 12 residues.

Comment on this clone: Distinct nucleotide sequences in the sample also encode this CDR3. The chain combines TRBV6-2 or TRBV6-3 with TRBJ2-1, with D unclear. Germline assignment: CDR1 MNHEY and CDR2 SVGEGT. V was cut by 4 bases and J by 0 bases, with 4 bases left in between. The CDR3 runs to 13 residues. The CDR3 DNA sequence: TGTGCCAGCAGTTCTAGCTCCTACAATGAGCAGTTCTTC. The encoded protein is CASSSSSYNEQFF.

The CDR3 coding sequence is TGTGCCAGCAGTACCTGGACCGATTCCGTCACCTTC. Translation gives CASSTWTDSVTF. The chain has TRBV12-3 or TRBV12-4 and TRBJ1-2; D ambiguous. This CDR3 is 12 amino acids long. V was trimmed by 5 bases and J by 13 bases, leaving 17 bases between them.

This chain joins TRBV7-9 and TRBJ2-6; D gene ambiguous. Looked up from germline, CDR1 is SEHNR and CDR2 is FQNEAQ (reference sequence). CDR3 size: 16 residues. Trimming removed 1 base at V and 0 bases at J, with 7 bases between. The CDR3 DNA reads as TGTGCCAGCAGCTTAGTGAGGTCCTCTGGGGCCAACGTCCTGACTTTC. Residues: CASSLVRSSGANVLTF.

The CDR3: CASSPLREGGYNEQFF. Written as DNA, the CDR3 is TGTGCCAGCAGTCCGCTGCGAGAAGGGGGCTACAATGAGCAGTTCTTC. The chain uses TRBV6-2 or TRBV6-3 and TRBJ2-1; D might be TRBD1 (6 bases). The length of the CDR3 is 16 residues. V dropped 5 bases and J dropped 3 bases, with 17 bases sitting between them. CDR1 and CDR2 from the germline V gene are MNHEY and SVGEGT.

Concerning this clone: Other nucleotide sequences from this sample produce the same CDR3. This sequence joins TRBV5-1 and TRBJ1-1; a possible D gene is TRBD1 (5 bases). The germline CDR1 and CDR2 sequences are SGHRS and YFSETQ. The CDR3 consists of 13 residues. Between the trimmed V and J ends, which lost 3 bases and 3 bases, there was a span of 9 bases. The CDR3 DNA reads TGCGCCAGCAGCTGGAGGGGTGACACTGAAGCTTTCTTT. Amino acids: CASSWRGDTEAFF.

The V gene is TRBV11-1, the J gene TRBJ1-1; unclear D gene. Germline V gives CDR1 SGHAT, CDR2 FQDESV (reference sequence). V lost 1 base and J 1 base, leaving 10 bases between the germline ends. The CDR3 extends over 15 amino acids. Here the CDR3 reads CASSLGFRWNTEAFF. The CDR3 nucleotides read TGTGCCAGCAGCTTAGGTTTCCGGTGGAACACTGAAGCTTTCTTT.

This chain connects TRBV5-1 to TRBJ2-3; 8 bases map to TRBD1. Looked up from germline, CDR1 is SGHRS and CDR2 is YFSETQ. The CDR3 loop spans 16 amino acids. With 0 bases clipped from V and 3 bases from J, the junction kept 6 bases outside the gene matches. This CDR3 is CASSLGDRGETDTQYF. The CDR3 nucleotides are TGCGCCAGCAGCTTGGGTGACAGGGGTGAAACAGATACGCAGTATTTT. Drawing the rest from reference TRBV5-1 and TRBJ2-3, the complete variable domain is KAGVTQTPRYLIKTRGQQVTLSCSPISGHRSVSWYQQTPGQGLQFLFEYFSETQRNKGNFPGRFSGRQFSNSRSEMNVSTLELGDSALYLCASSLGDRGETDTQYFGPGTRLTVL.

The rearrangement uses TRBV7-2 and TRBJ1-4; 7 positions match TRBD1. The germline V gene has CDR1 SGHTA and CDR2 FQGNSA. After removal of 4 bases from V and 5 bases from J, the junction contained 4 bases not matched to a gene. The CDR3 is made up of 14 amino acids. The CDR3 reads CASSSQTGNEKLFF. CDR3 bases: TGTGCCAGCAGCTCACAGACAGGGAATGAAAAACTGTTTTTT.

The chain employs TRBV2 and TRBJ1-5; D not certain. This CDR3 is built from 13 residues. The germline V and J ends were trimmed by 4 bases and 1 base, with 5 bases remaining between them. The V gene's germline CDR1 is SNHLY and CDR2 FYNNEI. CDR3 residues: CASSVGSNQPQHF. The CDR3 nucleotides are TGTGCCAGCAGTGTGGGGAGCAATCAGCCCCAGCATTTT. Complete variable domain (other parts from reference TRBV2 and TRBJ1-5): EPEVTQTPSHQVTQMGQEVILRCVPISNHLYFYWYRQILGQKVEFLVSFYNNEISEKSEIFDDQFSVERPDGSNFTLKIRSTKLEDSAMYFCASSVGSNQPQHFGDGTRLSIL.

The chain uses TRBV4-2 and TRBJ1-5; D is unclear. Germline V gene lookup returns CDR1 LGHNA and CDR2 YNFKEQ. The CDR3 is made up of 13 amino acids. V was clipped by 5 bases and J by 7 bases, with 12 bases between them. The CDR3 DNA sequence: TGTGCCAGCAGCACAGCCGAGGCACAGCCCCAGCATTTT. Translated: CASSTAEAQPQHF.